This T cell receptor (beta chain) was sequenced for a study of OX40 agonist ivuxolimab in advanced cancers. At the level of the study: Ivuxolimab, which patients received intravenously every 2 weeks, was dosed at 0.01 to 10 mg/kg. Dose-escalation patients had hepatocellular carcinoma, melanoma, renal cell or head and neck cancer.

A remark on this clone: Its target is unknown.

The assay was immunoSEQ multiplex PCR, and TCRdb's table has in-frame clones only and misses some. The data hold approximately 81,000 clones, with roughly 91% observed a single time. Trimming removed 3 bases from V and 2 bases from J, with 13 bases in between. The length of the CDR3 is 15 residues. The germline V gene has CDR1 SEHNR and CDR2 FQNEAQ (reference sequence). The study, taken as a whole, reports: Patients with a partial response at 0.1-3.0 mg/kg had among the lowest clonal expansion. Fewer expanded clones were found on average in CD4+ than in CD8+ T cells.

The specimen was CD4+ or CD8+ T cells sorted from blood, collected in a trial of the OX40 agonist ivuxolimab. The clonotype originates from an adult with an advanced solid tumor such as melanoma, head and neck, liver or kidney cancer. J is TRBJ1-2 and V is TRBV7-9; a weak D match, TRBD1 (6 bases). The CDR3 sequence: CASSLGGQGNYGYTF. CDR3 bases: TGTGCCAGCAGCTTGGGGGGCCAGGGCAACTATGGCTACACCTTC. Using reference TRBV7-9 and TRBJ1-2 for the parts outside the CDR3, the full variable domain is DTGVSQNPRHKITKRGQNVTFRCDPISEHNRLYWYRQTLGQGPEFLTYFQNEAQLEKSRLLSDRFSAERPKGSFSTLEIQRTEQGDSAMYLCASSLGGQGNYGYTFGSGTRLTVV.